The entry that follows covers one T cell receptor (beta chain) sequence. Methods used by the authors: It was from reference gene primer amplification that nucleated cell counts were estimated. The method was immunoSEQ multiplex PCR; TCRdb's version includes in-frame clones alone and lacks a portion of them. That table is the source of V, J and clone size, and D and trimming were worked out from the DNA. The table includes tens of thousands of clones, over 75% detected once. These data originate in a study of blood T cell repertoires in COVID-19. Study-level information: The origin of the acute and convalescent COVID-19 samples was the United States, Italy and Spain. PBMCs, B-cell-depleted T cells, or T cells provided the cDNA or gDNA that made up the material.

J gave up 10 bases and V 2 bases, and 11 bases lay outside the gene matches. The CDR3 has 15 residues. The germline CDR1 and CDR2 sequences are LGHDT and YNNKEL (reference sequence). Sequenced sample: peripheral blood. The rearrangement links TRBV3-1 (or the pseudogene TRBV3-2) to TRBJ2-3; 8 bases fit TRBD2. The source of this sequence is a woman aged 70-85 years with acute or convalescent COVID-19. CDR3 nucleotides: TGTGCCAGCAGCCAAATCCCCGGCGGGGGGACCGCGCAGTATTTT. Translating gives CASSQIPGGGTAQYF.